These 14 T cell receptor beta chains share one sample of origin, sequenced in a study of blood T cells in healthy people across ages. Combining a sample-barcoded 5' primer with a J-beta primer mix, a second PCR ran for roughly 6 to 12 cycles. Each CDR3 protein gets one entry after TCRdb re-called the 5' RACE reads with MiXCR. The sample yields roughly 2 million distinct CDR3 sequences, about 50% seen once. Sequencing was carried out using blood. These receptors came from a woman between 35 and 50 years old in good health.

This sequence joins TRBV9 and TRBJ2-1; 10 bases are a match to TRBD1. V lost 0 bases to trimming and J lost 5 bases; unmatched junction nucleotides: 2. CDR1 and CDR2 from the germline V gene are SGDLS and YYNGEE. This CDR3 contains 15 residues. The DNA for the CDR3 is TGTGCCAGCAGCGTAGAGGGGACAGGGGACAATGAGCAGTTCTTC. Translation gives CASSVEGTGDNEQFF. The entire variable domain, with the rest obtained from reference TRBV9 and TRBJ2-1, is as follows: DSGVTQTPKHLITATGQRVTLRCSPRSGDLSVYWYQQSLDQGLQFLIQYYNGEERAKGNILERFSAQQFPDLHSELNLSSLELGDSALYFCASSVEGTGDNEQFFGPGTRLTVL.

The chain has TRBV3-1 and TRBJ2-3; D is unresolved. The germline CDR1 and CDR2 sequences are LGHDT and YNNKEL (reference sequence). The germline V and J ends were trimmed by 0 bases and 10 bases, with 8 bases remaining between them. The CDR3 sequence is 12 residues long. The CDR3 bases are TGTGCCAGCAGCCAAGATAGTTGGGCGCAGTATTTT. This sequence encodes CASSQDSWAQYF.

The CDR3 is CASSLAGLTNEKLFF. The CDR3 nucleotides are TGTGCCAGCAGCTTGGCCGGATTGACTAATGAAAAACTGTTTTTT. This chain connects TRBV5-6 to TRBJ1-4; unclear D gene. Germline V CDR1 and CDR2: SGHDT, YYEEEE. Trimming took 0 bases from V and 2 from J, leaving 8 bases between them. The CDR3 totals 15 residues.

In its sample, this clonotype was seen a few times. This sequence joins TRBV29-1 and TRBJ2-7; weak D call: TRBD1 (6 bases). Germline loops: CDR1 SQVTM, CDR2 ANQGSEA. V lost 4 bases and J lost 3, with 7 bases in between. The CDR3 loop spans 11 amino acids. The CDR3 sequence: CSVVGGYEQYF. CDR3 sequence (DNA): TGCAGCGTTGTAGGGGGCTACGAGCAGTACTTC.

The J gene is TRBJ2-4, the V gene TRBV24-1; D remains ambiguous. The DNA end favors TRBJ2-7, so the J call may be wrong. The CDR3 sequence is 13 residues long. Germline CDR1 KGHDR, CDR2 SFDVKD. The CDR3 DNA reads TGTGCCACCAGTGATTCCGGGTACCACGAGCAGTACTTC. As protein: CATSDSGYHEQYF.

This clonotype showed up many times. V gene TRBV6-2 or TRBV6-3 combines with J gene TRBJ2-1; D remains ambiguous. Trimming pared 5 bases from V and 4 bases from J, leaving 9 bases between. The CDR3 covers 13 residues. CDR1 and CDR2 from the germline V gene are MNHEY and SVGEGT. The CDR3 DNA reads as TGTGCCAGCAGTCTAAGGAATTACAATGAGCAGTTCTTC. Protein: CASSLRNYNEQFF.

The chain employs TRBV9 and TRBJ2-5, with a tentative D call TRBD1 (6 bases). V lost 0 bases, J lost 2 bases, and 17 bases lay in between. The CDR3 totals 17 residues. Germline CDR1 SGDLS, CDR2 YYNGEE. In nucleotides, the CDR3 is TGTGCCAGCAGCGTAGAAGGGGGTGGGGGCACTCAAGAGACCCAGTACTTC. Its protein product is CASSVEGGGGTQETQYF.

This clonotype came up a few times. The chain has TRBV20-1 and TRBJ2-7; 7 nucleotides agree with TRBD2. In germline, CDR1 is DFQATT, CDR2 SNEGSKA (reference sequence). V was pared by 1 base and J by 4 bases, with 7 bases of the junction left unmatched. This CDR3 spans 14 amino acids. CDR3 region: CSARVLERGYEQYF. The CDR3 DNA reads as TGCAGTGCTAGAGTACTGGAGCGGGGTTACGAGCAGTACTTC.

In its sample, this clonotype was seen a few times. V usage is TRBV6-2 or TRBV6-3 and J usage is TRBJ2-3; TRBD2 is a possible D gene (5 bases). CDR3 length: 18 amino acids. The germline V and J ends were trimmed by 3 bases and 0 bases, with 19 bases remaining between them. Germline CDR1 and CDR2: MNHEY and SVGEGT. The CDR3 DNA reads as TGTGCCAGCAGTTATCGGAGCGGAACCCCTCCTAGCACAGATACGCAGTATTTT. Its protein product is CASSYRSGTPPSTDTQYF.

CDR3 sequence (DNA): TGCAGTGCCCAAGCGGGGGGGGCTCTAGCAGATACGCAGTATTTT. Amino acid sequence: CSAQAGGALADTQYF. The J gene is TRBJ2-3, the V gene TRBV20-1; 10 bases agree with TRBD2. J was trimmed by 4 bases and V by 6 bases; bases with no gene match: 10. This CDR3 region has 15 residues. Per the germline V gene, CDR1 is DFQATT and CDR2 is SNEGSKA (reference sequence).

This clonotype was seen a few times. The chain employs TRBV29-1 and TRBJ1-2; the match to TRBD1 covers 9 bases. Germline-derived CDR1 and CDR2 are SQVTM and ANQGSEA. The CDR3 sequence is 14 residues long. J gave up 8 bases and V 0 bases, and 7 bases lay outside the gene matches. The CDR3 loop is CSVEDPGTGMGYTF. CDR3 DNA sequence: TGCAGCGTTGAAGATCCCGGGACAGGGATGGGCTACACCTTC.

There are many counts of this clonotype. The rearrangement uses TRBV29-1 and TRBJ2-7, with unresolved D. With 6 bases removed from V and 0 bases from J, the gap between germline ends came to 18 bases. This CDR3 is built from 15 residues. Germline V CDR1 and CDR2: SQVTM, ANQGSEA. CDR3 residues: CSVESLTGSSYEQYF. CDR3 nucleotides: TGCAGCGTCGAATCCCTGACGGGCAGCTCCTACGAGCAGTACTTC.

The chain employs TRBV6-1 and TRBJ2-5, with 15 bases that match TRBD2. CDR3 size: 20 residues. Germline CDR1 MNHNS, CDR2 SASEGT. The V segment lost 6 bases and the J segment 6 bases; nucleotides outside the gene matches: 20. Here the CDR3 DNA reads TGTGCCAGCAGATCATCCTCCGGGACTAGCGGGGGGATGAGGAGGCAGACCCAGTACTTC. Translation gives CASRSSSGTSGGMRRQTQYF.

The chain recombines TRBV12-3 or TRBV12-4 with TRBJ1-5; 8 bases agree with TRBD1. The CDR3 spans 14 residues. V lost 5 bases and J lost 7; bases outside the gene matches: 7. Written as DNA, the CDR3 is TGTGCCAGCAGTGTATCAGGGGGCCGGCAGCCCCAGCATTTT. Translating gives CASSVSGGRQPQHF.